This entry is about one T cell receptor beta chain. What it binds is unknown. These data originate in a study of cytomegalovirus exposure and HLA in healthy donors. The study's findings and limits: Prior analysis indicated that the majority of TCR beta V segments exhibited productivity approximately 87% or approximately 30% of the time.

With 60 Vbeta and 13 Jbeta primers, the PCR was carried out. Using immunoSEQ multiplex PCR, the repertoire was profiled, and TCRdb retains in-frame clones only, with some absent. The sample holds roughly 190,000 clones, over 70% seen once. Per germline, CDR1 SGDLS and CDR2 YYNGEE. V was shortened by 1 base and J by 3 bases, with 12 bases between the two germline ends. This CDR3 has 15 amino acids. The sequence was collected from a woman aged 18-29 years in good health and CMV-seronegative. Material for sequencing was PBMCs. The chain employs TRBV9 and TRBJ2-3; tentative D call: TRBD1 (6 bases). The CDR3 loop is CASSVLAGVTDTQYF. CDR3 bases: TGTGCCAGCAGCGTACTCGCAGGGGTGACAGATACGCAGTATTTT.